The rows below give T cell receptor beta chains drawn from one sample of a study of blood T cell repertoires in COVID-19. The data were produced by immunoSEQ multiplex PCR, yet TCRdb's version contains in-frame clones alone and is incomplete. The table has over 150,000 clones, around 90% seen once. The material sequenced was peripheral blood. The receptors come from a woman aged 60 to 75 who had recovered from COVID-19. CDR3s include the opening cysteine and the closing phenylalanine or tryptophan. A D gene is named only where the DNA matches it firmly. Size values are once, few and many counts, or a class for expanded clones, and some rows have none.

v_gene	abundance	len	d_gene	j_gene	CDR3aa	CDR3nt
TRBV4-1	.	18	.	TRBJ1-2	CASSQTPFLTGRNYGYTF	TGCGCCAGCAGCCAGACCCCATTTCTAACAGGGAGAAACTATGGCTACACCTTC
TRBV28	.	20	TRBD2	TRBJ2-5	CASSYLWDSSGGASMETQYF	TGTGCCAGCAGTTATCTTTGGGACTCGAGCGGGGGGGCCTCGATGGAGACCCAGTACTTC
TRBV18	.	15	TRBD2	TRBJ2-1	CASSPGTSSYNEQFF	TGTGCCAGCTCACCCGGGACTAGCAGCTACAATGAGCAGTTCTTC
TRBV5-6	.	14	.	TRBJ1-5	CASSRRGLGQPQHF	TGTGCCAGCAGCCGTCGAGGTTTGGGTCAGCCCCAGCATTTT
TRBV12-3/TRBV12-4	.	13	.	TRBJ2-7	CASSRTLSYEQYF	TGTGCCAGCAGCCGGACACTCTCCTACGAGCAGTACTTC
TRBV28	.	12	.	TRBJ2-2	CASCVDTGELFF	TGTGCCAGCTGTGTCGACACCGGGGAGCTGTTTTTT
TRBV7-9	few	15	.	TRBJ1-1	CASSPIPGMNTEAFF	TGTGCCAGCAGCCCGATACCCGGGATGAACACTGAAGCTTTCTTT
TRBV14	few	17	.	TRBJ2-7	CASSQVLSSGRPDEQYF	TGTGCCAGCAGCCAAGTTCTTAGTTCAGGTAGGCCCGACGAGCAGTACTTC
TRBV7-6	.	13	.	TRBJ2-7	CASSPQTGYEQYF	TGTGCCAGCAGCCCGCAGACAGGCTACGAGCAGTACTTC
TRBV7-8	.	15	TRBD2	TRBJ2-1	CASSLGTSGGPWQFF	TGTGCCAGCAGCTTAGGGACTAGCGGGGGGCCGTGGCAGTTCTTC
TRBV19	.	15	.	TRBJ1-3	CASSMGGPTGNTIYF	TGTGCCAGTAGTATGGGGGGTCCGACTGGAAACACCATATATTTT
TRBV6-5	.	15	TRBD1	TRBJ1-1	CASSYSQGARTEAFF	TGTGCCAGCAGTTACTCTCAGGGGGCAAGGACTGAAGCTTTCTTT
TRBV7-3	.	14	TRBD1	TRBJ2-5	CASSSGGNQETQYF	TGTGCCAGCAGCTCAGGGGGAAACCAAGAGACCCAGTACTTC
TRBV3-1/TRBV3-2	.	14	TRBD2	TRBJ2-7	CASSQAGGRYEQYF	TGTGCCAGCAGCCAAGCGGGGGGTCGGTACGAGCAGTACTTC
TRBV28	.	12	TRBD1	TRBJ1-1	CASRTGEPEAFF	TGTGCCAGCAGGACAGGGGAACCTGAAGCTTTCTTT
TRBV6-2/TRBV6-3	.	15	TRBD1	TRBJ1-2	CASSSGTGGASGYTF	TGTGCCAGCAGTTCCGGGACAGGGGGCGCGTCTGGCTACACCTTC
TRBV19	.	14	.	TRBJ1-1	CASSVRAGDTEAFF	TGTGCCAGTAGTGTCAGGGCAGGGGATACTGAAGCTTTCTTT
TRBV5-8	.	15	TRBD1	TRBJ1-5	CASSMGQESNQPQHF	TGTGCCAGCAGCATGGGACAGGAGAGCAATCAGCCCCAGCATTTT
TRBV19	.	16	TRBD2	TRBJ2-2	CASSASGTTSTGELFF	TGTGCCAGTAGTGCGTCCGGGACTACCTCCACCGGGGAGCTGTTTTTT
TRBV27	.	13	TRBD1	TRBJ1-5	CASRLTGFQPQHF	TGTGCCAGCAGACTGACAGGGTTTCAGCCCCAGCATTTT
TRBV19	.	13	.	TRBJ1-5	CASSMVTGQPQHF	TGTGCCAGTAGTATGGTGACGGGTCAGCCCCAGCATTTT
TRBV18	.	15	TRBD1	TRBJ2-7	CASSLVGQGTYEQYF	TGTGCCAGCTCCCTAGTCGGACAGGGGACCTACGAGCAGTACTTC
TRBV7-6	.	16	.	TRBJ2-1	CASSSSGVVPGREQFF	TGTGCCAGCAGCTCTTCAGGGGTTGTCCCCGGAAGGGAGCAGTTCTTC
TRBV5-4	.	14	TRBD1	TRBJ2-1	CASSLGDRVNEQFF	TGTGCCAGCAGCTTGGGTGACAGGGTTAATGAGCAGTTCTTC
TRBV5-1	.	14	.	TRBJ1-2	CASSWASVLEGYTF	TGCGCCAGCAGCTGGGCGTCGGTCCTTGAGGGCTACACCTTC
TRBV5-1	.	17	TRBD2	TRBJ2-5	CASSFDFAGGDQETQYF	TGCGCCAGCAGCTTCGATTTTGCGGGGGGCGATCAAGAGACCCAGTACTTC
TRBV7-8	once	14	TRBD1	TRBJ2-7	CASSLGTGLYEQYF	TGTGCCAGCAGCTTAGGGACAGGGCTCTACGAGCAGTACTTC
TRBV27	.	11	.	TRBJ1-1	CASSSYGEAFF	TGTGCCAGCAGTTCCTATGGTGAAGCTTTCTTT
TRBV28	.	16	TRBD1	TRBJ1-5	CASSLTGGWSNQPQHF	TGTGCCAGCAGTTTAACAGGGGGCTGGAGCAATCAGCCCCAGCATTTT
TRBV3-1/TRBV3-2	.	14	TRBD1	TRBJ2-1	CASSRGTAYNEQFF	TGTGCCAGCAGCCGAGGGACAGCCTACAATGAGCAGTTCTTC
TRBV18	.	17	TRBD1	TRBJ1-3	CASSQLSGTGPGNTIYF	TGTGCCAGCTCACAATTATCCGGGACAGGACCTGGAAACACCATATATTTT
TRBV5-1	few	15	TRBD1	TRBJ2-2	CASSLGTGVTGELFF	TGCGCCAGCAGCTTGGGGACAGGGGTAACCGGGGAGCTGTTTTTT
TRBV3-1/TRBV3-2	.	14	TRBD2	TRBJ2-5	CASSLRGGPETQYF	TGTGCCAGCAGCCTGCGGGGGGGCCCTGAGACCCAGTACTTC
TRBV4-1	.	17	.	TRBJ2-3	CASSQGRPGSSTDTQYF	TGCGCCAGCAGCCAAGGGCGGCCCGGGAGTAGCACAGATACGCAGTATTTT
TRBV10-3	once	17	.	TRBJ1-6	CAISPGSLSSEYSPLHF	TGTGCCATCAGCCCCGGGTCATTATCCTCGGAGTATTCACCCCTCCACTTT
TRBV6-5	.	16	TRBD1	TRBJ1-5	CASSYEGARSNQPQHF	TGTGCCAGCAGTTACGAGGGGGCAAGGAGCAATCAGCCCCAGCATTTT
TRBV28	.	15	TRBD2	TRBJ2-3	CASKLLAEITDTQYF	TGTGCCAGCAAACTCCTAGCGGAGATCACAGATACGCAGTATTTT
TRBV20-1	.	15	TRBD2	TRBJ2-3	CSASKASGGTDTQYF	TGCAGTGCTAGTAAGGCTAGCGGGGGTACGGATACGCAGTATTTT
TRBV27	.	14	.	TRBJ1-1	CASRRRGAGTEAFF	TGTGCCAGCAGGCGAAGAGGCGCGGGGACTGAAGCTTTCTTT
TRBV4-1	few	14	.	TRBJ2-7	CASSPNLNTDEQYF	TGCGCCAGCAGCCCGAATCTAAATACCGACGAGCAGTACTTC
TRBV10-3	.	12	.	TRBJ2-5	CAIGPGQETQYF	TGTGCCATCGGTCCAGGTCAAGAGACCCAGTACTTC
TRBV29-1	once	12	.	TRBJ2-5	CSVTGEGETQYF	TGCAGCGTTACAGGTGAAGGAGAGACCCAGTACTTC
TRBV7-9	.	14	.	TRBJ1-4	CASSRTDRNEKLFF	TGTGCCAGCAGCCGGACAGACCGTAATGAAAAACTGTTTTTT
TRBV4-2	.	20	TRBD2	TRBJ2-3	CASSRVPGTSGGTSTDTQYF	TGTGCCAGCAGCCGCGTGCCAGGGACTAGCGGGGGTACTAGCACAGATACGCAGTATTTT
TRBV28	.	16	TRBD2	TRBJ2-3	CASSSKRGGLTDTQYF	TGTGCCAGCAGTTCGAAGCGGGGGGGTCTCACAGATACGCAGTATTTT
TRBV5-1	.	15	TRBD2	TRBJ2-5	CASRLAGGTQETQYF	TGCGCCAGCAGACTAGCGGGGGGTACCCAAGAGACCCAGTACTTC
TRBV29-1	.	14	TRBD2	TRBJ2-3	CSVDGLASTDTQYF	TGCAGCGTTGATGGACTAGCGAGCACAGATACGCAGTATTTT
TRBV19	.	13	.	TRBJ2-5	CASSPTSQETQYF	TGTGCCAGTAGCCCTACTAGCCAAGAGACCCAGTACTTC
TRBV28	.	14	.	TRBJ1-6	CASTSGGFGSPLHF	TGTGCCAGCACCTCCGGGGGTTTCGGTTCACCCCTCCACTTT
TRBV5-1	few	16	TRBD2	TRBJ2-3	CASTRGAGNWGDTQYF	TGCGCCAGCACCCGGGGAGCGGGGAACTGGGGAGATACGCAGTATTTT
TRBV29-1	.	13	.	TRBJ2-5	CSVSEWREETQYF	TGCAGCGTTAGTGAATGGAGGGAAGAGACCCAGTACTTC
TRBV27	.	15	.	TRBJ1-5	CASSLGGGSNQPQHF	TGTGCCAGCAGTTTGGGGGGAGGGAGCAATCAGCCCCAGCATTTT
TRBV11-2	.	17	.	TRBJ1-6	CASSSSMGGSGNSPLHF	TGTGCCAGCAGCTCTAGTATGGGGGGGTCTGGGAATTCACCCCTCCACTTT